The 17 T cell receptor beta chains below come from one sample, sequenced in a study of blood T cells in healthy people across ages. Primed by a sample-barcoded 5' primer and a J-beta primer mix, a second PCR proceeded for about 6 to 12 cycles. TCRdb used MiXCR to reprocess the 5' RACE reads, holding one entry per CDR3 protein. Of around 1,500,000 distinct CDR3 sequences in the sample, about 28% were seen once. The specimen sequenced was blood. The receptors here all came from a young woman in good health.

V usage is TRBV28 and J usage is TRBJ1-1, with 7 positions matching TRBD1. The J segment lost 5 bases and the V segment lost 7 bases, leaving 13 bases of the junction unmatched. The germline V gene encodes CDR1 MDHEN and CDR2 SYDVKM. This CDR3 is built from 15 residues. The CDR3 region is CASTPSEGAGTEAFF. CDR3 nucleotide sequence: TGTGCCAGCACCCCGTCAGAGGGGGCAGGGACTGAAGCTTTCTTT.

This clonotype showed up just a few times. The rearrangement uses TRBV4-1 and TRBJ1-5; D is uncertain. This CDR3 comprises 15 residues. The V end was cut by 0 bases, the J end by 3 bases, with 9 bases between. Germline-derived CDR1 and CDR2 are MGHRA and YSYEKL. The CDR3 region is CASSQEPGINQPQHF. The CDR3 nucleotides read TGCGCCAGCAGCCAAGAACCGGGAATCAATCAGCCCCAGCATTTT.

Only a few counts were recorded for this clonotype. The chain joins TRBV7-9 to TRBJ1-2; D is possibly TRBD1 (6 bases). This CDR3 is built from 15 residues. Trimming shortened V by 3 bases and J by 5 bases, and 16 bases separated the two germline ends. Germline CDR1 reads SEHNR; CDR2 reads FQNEAQ (reference sequence). CDR3 protein: CASSFSQGSVYGYTF. The CDR3 nucleotides read TGTGCCAGCAGCTTTTCACAGGGTTCGGTTTATGGCTACACCTTC.

As to this clonotype: This may be a read error: a much more frequent sequence differs by one nucleotide. This chain connects TRBV2 to TRBJ2-5; 11 bases map to TRBD1. This CDR3 spans 13 amino acids. CDR1 and CDR2 from the germline V gene are SNHLY and FYNNEI. V lost 7 bases, J lost 4 bases, and 2 bases stayed unmatched. CDR3 residues: CASTGTGGETQYF. CDR3 DNA: TGTGCCAGCACCGGGACAGGGGGAGAGACCCAGTACTTC.

This sequence joins TRBV3-1 and TRBJ2-7, with 8 bases aligning to TRBD2. Germline values: CDR1 LGHDT, CDR2 YNNKEL (reference sequence). The V and J ends lost 3 bases and 1 base, in that order; junction bases with no gene match: 11. The CDR3 spans 17 residues. CDR3 residues: CASSQGLGREGSYEQYF. The CDR3 bases are TGTGCCAGCAGCCAGGGGCTCGGTCGGGAGGGATCCTACGAGCAGTACTTC.

This clonotype has just a few counts. V is TRBV28 and J is TRBJ2-3; 7 bases are a match to TRBD2. The CDR3 spans 14 residues. V was pared by 7 bases and J by 4 bases, with 8 bases of the junction left unmatched. Germline-derived CDR1 and CDR2 are MDHEN and SYDVKM. This chain's CDR3 is CASNPGGTSDTQYF. In DNA, the CDR3 is TGTGCCAGCAACCCGGGGGGTACCTCAGATACGCAGTATTTT.

This clonotype was detected many times. The chain employs TRBV29-1 and TRBJ1-2; no clear D. The CDR3 is made up of 11 amino acids. With 6 bases removed from V and 10 bases from J, the gap between germline ends came to 15 bases. The germline CDR1 and CDR2 sequences are SQVTM and ANQGSEA. CDR3 amino acids: CSVAGQLPYTF. CDR3 coding DNA: TGCAGCGTCGCGGGTCAACTCCCCTACACCTTC. Combining the CDR3 with reference TRBV29-1 and TRBJ1-2 gives the whole variable domain SAVISQKPSRDICQRGTSLTIQCQVDSQVTMMFWYRQQPGQSLTLIATANQGSEATYESGFVIDKFPISRPNLTFSTLTVSNMSPEDSSIYLCSVAGQLPYTFGSGTRLTVV.

This clonotype was seen a handful of times. The chain couples TRBV4-3 to TRBJ1-2; 9 bases match TRBD1. CDR1 and CDR2 (germline): LGHNA, YSLEER. J lost 5 bases, V lost 0 bases, and 7 bases had no gene match. This CDR3 is 16 amino acids long. The CDR3 region is CASSQDVTGGVYGYTF. The CDR3 region has the DNA TGCGCCAGCAGCCAAGACGTGACAGGGGGGGTGTATGGCTACACCTTC.

This clonotype was detected only a few times. CDR3 in DNA: TGCAGTACATATAGCGGGGGCAATGAGCAGTTCTTC. Its protein product is CSTYSGGNEQFF. The chain recombines TRBV20-1 with TRBJ2-1; 9 bases fit TRBD2. The CDR3 runs to 12 residues. Per germline, CDR1 DFQATT and CDR2 SNEGSKA (reference sequence). J gave up 6 bases and V 8 bases, and 5 bases lay outside the gene matches.

The table lists this clonotype with a few counts. The junction differs from germline at one of its ends, possibly a read error. This sequence joins TRBV5-1 and TRBJ2-3; 8 positions agree with TRBD2. Germline V gives CDR1 SGHRS, CDR2 YFSETQ. The length of the CDR3 is 14 residues. The CDR3 DNA reads TGCGCCAGCTGGGCGGGAGGAGAAACAGATGCGCAGTATTTT. It specifies CASWAGGETDAQYF.

This clonotype was detected a few times. This sequence joins TRBV4-1 and TRBJ1-2; the D gene is possibly TRBD1 (6 bases). The CDR3 is 15 residues long. Trimming pared 0 bases from V and 7 bases from J, leaving 15 bases between. CDR1 and CDR2 (germline): MGHRA, YSYEKL. CDR3 nucleotides: TGCGCCAGCAGCCAAGATCAATGGGGGGCGAGTGGCTACACCTTC. Residues: CASSQDQWGASGYTF.

For this clonotype: Possible read error: a much larger clone is one base away. The CDR3, as DNA: TGTGTCAGCAGCCCTTGGGGTCGAGTCTACGAGCAGTACTTC. Amino acid sequence: CVSSPWGRVYEQYF. V and J are TRBV12-3 or TRBV12-4 and TRBJ2-4; D uncertain. The J call may be wrong; the DNA end is better matched by TRBJ2-7. CDR3 size: 14 residues.

Only a few counts were recorded for this clonotype. The chain recombines TRBV4-1 with TRBJ1-2; D call uncertain. The germline CDR1 and CDR2 sequences are MGHRA and YSYEKL. The CDR3 totals 14 residues. Between the trimmed V and J ends, which lost 0 bases and 7 bases, there was a span of 12 bases. Written as DNA, the CDR3 is TGCGCCAGCAGCCAAGAAACACGGAAACTTGGCTACACCTTC. Encoded protein: CASSQETRKLGYTF.

This chain links TRBV2 with TRBJ2-2, with 7 bases lining up with TRBD1. Germline V gives CDR1 SNHLY, CDR2 FYNNEI. This CDR3 is 14 amino acids long. V lost 6 bases and J lost 7; bases outside the gene matches: 8. The CDR3 loop reads CASRNNRGVGELFF. In nucleotides, the CDR3 is TGTGCCAGCAGGAACAACAGGGGCGTCGGGGAGCTGTTTTTT.

Ten or more counts support this clonotype. The chain recombines TRBV7-9 with TRBJ2-1; 7 bases agree with TRBD2. The V and J ends lost 5 bases and 4 bases, in that order; junction bases with no gene match: 11. The germline V gene encodes CDR1 SEHNR and CDR2 FQNEAQ (reference sequence). This CDR3 contains 16 residues. The CDR3 reads CASSPSGAHLYNEQFF. The CDR3 nucleotides read TGTGCCAGCAGCCCCAGCGGGGCCCACCTTTACAATGAGCAGTTCTTC.

The chain carries TRBV20-1 and TRBJ2-1, with a weak D call TRBD2 (6 bases). CDR1 is DFQATT, CDR2 SNEGSKA, per germline (reference sequence). Trimming removed 3 bases at V and 9 bases at J, with 15 bases between. The CDR3 totals 13 residues. The CDR3 region is CSARYSGVSEQFF. CDR3 in DNA: TGCAGTGCTAGGTACTCGGGAGTGAGTGAGCAGTTCTTC.

This clonotype came up many times. V and J are TRBV7-2 and TRBJ2-5, with TRBD2 as a possible D gene (5 bases). V dropped 6 bases and J dropped 2 bases, with 13 bases sitting between them. Germline values: CDR1 SGHTA, CDR2 FQGNSA. CDR3 length: 14 amino acids. The CDR3 DNA is TGTGCCAGCAGTCTTCGCCGGGGTCAAGAGACCCAGTACTTC. It translates to CASSLRRGQETQYF.